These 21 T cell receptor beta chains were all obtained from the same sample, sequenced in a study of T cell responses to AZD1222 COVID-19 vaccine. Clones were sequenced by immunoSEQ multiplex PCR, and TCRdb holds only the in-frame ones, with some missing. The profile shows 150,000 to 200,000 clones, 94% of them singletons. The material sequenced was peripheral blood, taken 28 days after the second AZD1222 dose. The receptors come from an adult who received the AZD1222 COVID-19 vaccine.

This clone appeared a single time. The CDR3 sequence: CASSPTGLSGRMTEAFF. DNA for the CDR3: TGCGCCAGCAGCCCAACGGGGCTCTCTGGGAGGATGACTGAAGCTTTCTTT. The genes are TRBV5-1 and TRBJ1-1; possibly TRBD1 for D (5 bases). Germline values: CDR1 SGHRS, CDR2 YFSETQ. The V end lost 4 bases, the J end lost 5 bases, and 24 bases lay between the germline ends. The CDR3 covers 17 residues. Variable domain in full (rest from reference TRBV5-1 and TRBJ1-1): KAGVTQTPRYLIKTRGQQVTLSCSPISGHRSVSWYQQTPGQGLQFLFEYFSETQRNKGNFPGRFSGRQFSNSRSEMNVSTLELGDSALYLCASSPTGLSGRMTEAFFGQGTRLTVV.

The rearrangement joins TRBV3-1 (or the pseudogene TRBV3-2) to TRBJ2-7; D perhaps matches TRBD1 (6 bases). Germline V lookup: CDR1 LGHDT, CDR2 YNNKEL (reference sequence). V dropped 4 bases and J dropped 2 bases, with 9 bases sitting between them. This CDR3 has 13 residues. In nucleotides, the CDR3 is TGTGCCAGCAGCCCTGGACAGCCCTACGAGCAGTACTTC. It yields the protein CASSPGQPYEQYF.

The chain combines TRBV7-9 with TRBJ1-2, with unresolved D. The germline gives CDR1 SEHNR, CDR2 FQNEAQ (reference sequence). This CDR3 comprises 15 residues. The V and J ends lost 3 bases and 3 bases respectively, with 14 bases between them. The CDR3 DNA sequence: TGTGCCAGCAGCTTTTCCGCAGTCGAATACTATGGCTACACCTTC. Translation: CASSFSAVEYYGYTF.

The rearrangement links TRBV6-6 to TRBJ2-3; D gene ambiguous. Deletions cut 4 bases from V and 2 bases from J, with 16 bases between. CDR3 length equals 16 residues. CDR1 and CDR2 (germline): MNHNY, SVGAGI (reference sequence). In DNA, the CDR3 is TGTGCCAGCAGTTCCGGGCACCGCTATCCCACAGATACGCAGTATTTT. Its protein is CASSSGHRYPTDTQYF.

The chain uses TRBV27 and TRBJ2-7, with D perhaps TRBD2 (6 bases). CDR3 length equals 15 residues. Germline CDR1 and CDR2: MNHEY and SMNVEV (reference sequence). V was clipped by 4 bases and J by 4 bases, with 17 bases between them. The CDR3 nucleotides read TGTGCCAGCAGTTCCGGACCCCCCGGGACTTACGAGCAGTACTTC. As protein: CASSSGPPGTYEQYF.

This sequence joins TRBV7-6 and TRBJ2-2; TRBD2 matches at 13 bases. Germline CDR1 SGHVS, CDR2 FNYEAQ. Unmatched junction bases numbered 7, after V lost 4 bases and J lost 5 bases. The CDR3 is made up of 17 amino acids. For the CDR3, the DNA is TGTGCCAGCAGCTCAAGTCCACTAGCGGGGGGGACCGGGGAGCTGTTTTTT. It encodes CASSSSPLAGGTGELFF.

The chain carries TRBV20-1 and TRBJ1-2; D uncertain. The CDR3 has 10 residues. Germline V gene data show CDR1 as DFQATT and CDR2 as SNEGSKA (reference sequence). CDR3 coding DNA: TGCGCCTACTCTAACTATGGCTACACCTTC. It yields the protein CAYSNYGYTF.

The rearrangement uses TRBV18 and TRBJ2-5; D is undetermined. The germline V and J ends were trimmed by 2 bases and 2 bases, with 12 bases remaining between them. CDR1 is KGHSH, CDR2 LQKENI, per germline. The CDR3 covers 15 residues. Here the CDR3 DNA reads TGTGCCAGCTCACCAGGTGCAGGAGCTCAAGAGACCCAGTACTTC. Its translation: CASSPGAGAQETQYF.

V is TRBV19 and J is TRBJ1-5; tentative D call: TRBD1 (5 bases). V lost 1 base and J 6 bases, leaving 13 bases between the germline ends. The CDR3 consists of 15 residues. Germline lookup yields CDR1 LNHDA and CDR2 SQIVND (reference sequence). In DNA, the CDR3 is TGTGCCAGTAGTATAGTTGGCAGGGCCAGTCAGCCCCAGCATTTT. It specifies CASSIVGRASQPQHF.

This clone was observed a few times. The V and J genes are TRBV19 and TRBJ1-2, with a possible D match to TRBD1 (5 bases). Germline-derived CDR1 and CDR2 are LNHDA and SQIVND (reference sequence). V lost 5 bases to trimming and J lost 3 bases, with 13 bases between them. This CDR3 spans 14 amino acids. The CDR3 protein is CASSPGFTYYGYTF. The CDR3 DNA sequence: TGTGCCAGTAGTCCAGGGTTTACTTACTATGGCTACACCTTC. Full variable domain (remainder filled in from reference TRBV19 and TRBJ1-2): DGGITQSPKYLFRKEGQNVTLSCEQNLNHDAMYWYRQDPGQGLRLIYYSQIVNDFQKGDIAEGYSVSREKKESFPLTVTSAQKNPTAFYLCASSPGFTYYGYTFGSGTRLTVV.

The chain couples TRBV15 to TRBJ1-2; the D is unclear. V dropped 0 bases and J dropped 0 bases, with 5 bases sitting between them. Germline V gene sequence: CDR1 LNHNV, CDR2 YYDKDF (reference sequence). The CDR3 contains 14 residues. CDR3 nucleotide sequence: TGTGCCACCAGCAGAGATCGTGCTAACTATGGCTACACCTTC. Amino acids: CATSRDRANYGYTF. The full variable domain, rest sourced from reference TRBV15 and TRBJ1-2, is DAMVIQNPRYQVTQFGKPVTLSCSQTLNHNVMYWYQQKSSQAPKLLFHYYDKDFNNEADTPDNFQSRRPNTSFCFLDIRSPGLGDTAMYLCATSRDRANYGYTFGSGTRLTVV.

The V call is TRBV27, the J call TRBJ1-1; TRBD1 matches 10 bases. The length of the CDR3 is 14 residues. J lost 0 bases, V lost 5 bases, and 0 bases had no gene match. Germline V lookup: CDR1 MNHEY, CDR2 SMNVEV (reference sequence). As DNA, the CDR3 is TGTGCCAGCAGTGGACAGGGGGTGAACACTGAAGCTTTCTTT. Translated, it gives CASSGQGVNTEAFF.

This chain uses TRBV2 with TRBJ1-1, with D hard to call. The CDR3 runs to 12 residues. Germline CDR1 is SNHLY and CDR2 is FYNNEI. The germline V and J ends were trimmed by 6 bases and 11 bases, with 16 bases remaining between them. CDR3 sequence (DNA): TGTGCCAGCAGCCAATTGGTCGAAGGGGCTTTCTTT. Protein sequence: CASSQLVEGAFF.

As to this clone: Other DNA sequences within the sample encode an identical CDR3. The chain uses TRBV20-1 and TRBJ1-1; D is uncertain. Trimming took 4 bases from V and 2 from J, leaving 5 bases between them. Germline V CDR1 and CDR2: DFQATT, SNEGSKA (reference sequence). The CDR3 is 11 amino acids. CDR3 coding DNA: TGCAGTGCTACGGCAAACACTGAAGCTTTCTTT. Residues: CSATANTEAFF.

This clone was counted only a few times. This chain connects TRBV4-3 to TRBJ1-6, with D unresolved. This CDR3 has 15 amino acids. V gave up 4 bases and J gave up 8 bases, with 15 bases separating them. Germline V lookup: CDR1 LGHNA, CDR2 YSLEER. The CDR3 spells CASSLGRSAHSPLHF. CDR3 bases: TGCGCCAGCAGCCTAGGGAGATCGGCACATTCACCCCTCCACTTT.

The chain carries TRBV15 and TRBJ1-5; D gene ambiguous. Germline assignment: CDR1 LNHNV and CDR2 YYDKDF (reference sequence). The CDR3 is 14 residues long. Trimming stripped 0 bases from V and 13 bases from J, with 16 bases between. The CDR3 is CATSRDRGLSEQHF. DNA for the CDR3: TGTGCCACCAGCAGAGATAGAGGGTTGAGCGAGCAGCATTTT.

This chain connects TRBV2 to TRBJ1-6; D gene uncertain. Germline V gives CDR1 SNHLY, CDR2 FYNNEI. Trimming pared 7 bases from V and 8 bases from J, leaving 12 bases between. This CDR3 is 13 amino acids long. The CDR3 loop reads CASTKGLHSPLHF. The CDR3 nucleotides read TGTGCCAGCACCAAAGGTCTTCATTCACCCCTCCACTTT.

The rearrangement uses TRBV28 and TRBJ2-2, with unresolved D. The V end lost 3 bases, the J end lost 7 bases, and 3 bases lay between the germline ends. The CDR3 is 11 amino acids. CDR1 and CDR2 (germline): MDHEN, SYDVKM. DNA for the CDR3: TGTGCCAGCAGTTTCAACGGGGAGCTGTTTTTT. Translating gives CASSFNGELFF.

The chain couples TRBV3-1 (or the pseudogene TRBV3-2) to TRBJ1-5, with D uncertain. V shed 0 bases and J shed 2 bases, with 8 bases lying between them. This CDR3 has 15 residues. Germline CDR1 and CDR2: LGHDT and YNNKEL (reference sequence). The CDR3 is CASSQEGHGNQPQHF. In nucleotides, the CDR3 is TGTGCCAGCAGCCAAGAAGGGCACGGCAATCAGCCCCAGCATTTT.

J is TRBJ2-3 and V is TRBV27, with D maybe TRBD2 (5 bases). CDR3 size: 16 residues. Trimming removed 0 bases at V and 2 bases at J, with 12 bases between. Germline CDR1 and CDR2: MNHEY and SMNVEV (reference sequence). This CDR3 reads CASSLSRTYDTDTQYF. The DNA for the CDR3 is TGTGCCAGCAGTTTATCGAGGACTTATGACACAGATACGCAGTATTTT.

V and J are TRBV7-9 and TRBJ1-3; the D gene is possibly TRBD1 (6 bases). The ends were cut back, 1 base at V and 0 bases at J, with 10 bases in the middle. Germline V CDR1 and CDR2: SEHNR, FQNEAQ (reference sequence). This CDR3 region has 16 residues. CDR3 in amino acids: CASSLVDSYSGNTIYF. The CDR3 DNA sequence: TGTGCCAGCAGCTTAGTGGACAGCTACTCTGGAAACACCATATATTTT.